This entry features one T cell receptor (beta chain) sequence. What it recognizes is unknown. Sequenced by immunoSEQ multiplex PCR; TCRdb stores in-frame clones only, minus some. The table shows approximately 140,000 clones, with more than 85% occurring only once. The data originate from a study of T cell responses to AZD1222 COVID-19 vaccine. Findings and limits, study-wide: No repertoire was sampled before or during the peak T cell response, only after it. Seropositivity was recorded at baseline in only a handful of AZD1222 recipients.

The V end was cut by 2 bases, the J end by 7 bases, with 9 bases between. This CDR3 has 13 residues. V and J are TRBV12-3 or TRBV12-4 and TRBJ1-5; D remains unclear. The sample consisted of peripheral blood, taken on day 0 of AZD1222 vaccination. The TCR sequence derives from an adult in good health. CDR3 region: CASSLSWRQPQHF. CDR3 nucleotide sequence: TGTGCCAGCAGTTTAAGCTGGAGACAGCCCCAGCATTTT.